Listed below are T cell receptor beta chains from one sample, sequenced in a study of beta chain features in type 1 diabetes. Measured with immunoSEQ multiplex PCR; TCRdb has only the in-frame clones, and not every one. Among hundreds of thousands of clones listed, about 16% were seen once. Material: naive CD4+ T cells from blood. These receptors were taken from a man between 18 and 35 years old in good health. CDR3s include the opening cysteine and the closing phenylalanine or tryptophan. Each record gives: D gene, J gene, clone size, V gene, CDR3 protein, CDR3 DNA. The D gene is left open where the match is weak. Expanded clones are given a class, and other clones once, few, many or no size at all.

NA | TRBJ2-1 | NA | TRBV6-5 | CASSRGPRVNNEQFF | TGTGCCAGCAGTCGCGGGCCCCGGGTAAACAATGAGCAGTTCTTC
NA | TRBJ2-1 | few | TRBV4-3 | CASSQDRCRNPSYNEQFF | TGCGCCAGCAGCCAAGATCGGTGTAGAAATCCCTCCTACAATGAGCAGTTCTTC
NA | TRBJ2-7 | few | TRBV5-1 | CASSLAANSYEQYF | TGCGCCAGCAGCTTGGCAGCGAACTCCTACGAGCAGTACTTC
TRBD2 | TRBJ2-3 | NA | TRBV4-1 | CASSSQSGGGSDTQYF | TGCGCCAGCAGCTCTCAGAGCGGGGGAGGGTCGGATACGCAGTATTTT
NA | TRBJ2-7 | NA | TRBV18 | CASSPDRDYEQYF | TGTGCCAGCTCACCAGACAGAGACTACGAGCAGTACTTC
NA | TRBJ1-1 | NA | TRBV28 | CASSTPGAPEAFF | TGTGCCAGCAGTACCCCAGGAGCCCCGGAAGCTTTCTTT
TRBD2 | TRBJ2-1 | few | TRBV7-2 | CASSLGARLAGDYNEQFF | TGTGCCAGCAGCCTCGGGGCCAGACTAGCGGGAGACTACAATGAGCAGTTCTTC
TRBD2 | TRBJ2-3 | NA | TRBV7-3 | CASSLRLAGGDTQYF | TGTGCCAGCAGCTTAAGACTAGCGGGAGGAGATACGCAGTATTTT
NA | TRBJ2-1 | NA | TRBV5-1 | CASSLTDTEFYNEQFF | TGCGCCAGCAGCTTGACGGACACGGAATTTTACAATGAGCAGTTCTTC
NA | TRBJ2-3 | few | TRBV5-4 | CASSISSTDTQYF | TGTGCCAGCAGTATTTCAAGCACAGATACGCAGTATTTT
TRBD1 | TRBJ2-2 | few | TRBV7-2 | CASSLVGTARSGELFF | TGTGCCAGCAGCTTAGTTGGGACAGCGAGGAGCGGGGAGCTGTTTTTT
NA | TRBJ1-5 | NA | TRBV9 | CASSVGVVSNQPQHF | TGTGCCAGCAGCGTAGGAGTGGTGAGCAATCAGCCCCAGCATTTT
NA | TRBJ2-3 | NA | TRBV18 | CASSPPMATTDTQYF | TGTGCCAGCTCACCACCGATGGCGACCACAGATACGCAGTATTTT
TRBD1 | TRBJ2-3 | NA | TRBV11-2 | CASSSRQGAHTDTQYF | TGTGCCAGCAGCTCCCGACAGGGGGCCCACACAGATACGCAGTATTTT
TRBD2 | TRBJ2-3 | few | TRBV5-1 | CASSALAGRTDTQYF | TGCGCCAGCAGCGCACTAGCGGGGCGCACAGATACGCAGTATTTT
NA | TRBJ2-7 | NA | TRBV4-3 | CASSQGKGGSYEQYF | TGCGCCAGCAGCCAAGGAAAGGGGGGCTCCTACGAGCAGTACTTC
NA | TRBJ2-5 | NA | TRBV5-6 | CASSLVSGLKETQYF | TGTGCCAGCAGCTTGGTGAGCGGTCTAAAGGAGACCCAGTACTTC